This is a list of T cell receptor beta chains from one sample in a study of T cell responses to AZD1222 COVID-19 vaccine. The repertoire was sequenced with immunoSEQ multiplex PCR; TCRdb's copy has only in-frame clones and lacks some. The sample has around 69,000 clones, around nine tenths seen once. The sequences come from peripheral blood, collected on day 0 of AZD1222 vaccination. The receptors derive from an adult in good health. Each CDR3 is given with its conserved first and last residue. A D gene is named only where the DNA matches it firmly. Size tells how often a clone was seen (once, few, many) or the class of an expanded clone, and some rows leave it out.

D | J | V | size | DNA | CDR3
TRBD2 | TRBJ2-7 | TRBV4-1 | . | TGCGCCAGCAGCCAAGAACTAGCGGGACCCTACGAGCAGTACTTC | CASSQELAGPYEQYF
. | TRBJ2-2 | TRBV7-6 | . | TGTGCCAGCAGCTTAGCGCCGGTTCGGACGAACACCGGGGAGCTGTTTTTT | CASSLAPVRTNTGELFF
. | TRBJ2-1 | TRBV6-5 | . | TGTGCCAGCAGTTATAATCTAGCCGTTATCAATGAGCAGTTCTTC | CASSYNLAVINEQFF
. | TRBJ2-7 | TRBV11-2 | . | TGTGCCAGCAGCCCAGGCAACGCTCCTTACGAGCAGTACTTC | CASSPGNAPYEQYF
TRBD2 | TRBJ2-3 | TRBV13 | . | TGTGCCAGCATCAGGACTAGCGGGAGCCCAGATACGCAGTATTTT | CASIRTSGSPDTQYF
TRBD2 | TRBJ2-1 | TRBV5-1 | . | TGCGCCAGCAGCACGACTAGCGAGAGCTCCTACAATGAGCAGTTCTTC | CASSTTSESSYNEQFF
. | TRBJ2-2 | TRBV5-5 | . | TGTGCCAGCAGCTTGGATGGGGCCAACACCGGGGAGCTGTTTTTT | CASSLDGANTGELFF
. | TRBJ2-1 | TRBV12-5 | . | TGTGCTAGTGGTCAGCGTGCAGGACGAAGTGAGCAGTTCTTC | CASGQRAGRSEQFF
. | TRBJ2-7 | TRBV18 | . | TGTGCCAGCTCACCAGGGGAGAACTACGAGCAGTACTTC | CASSPGENYEQYF
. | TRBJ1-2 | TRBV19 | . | TGTGCCACCAAACGGGGGAGCGGGCCTAACTATGGCTACACCTTC | CATKRGSGPNYGYTF
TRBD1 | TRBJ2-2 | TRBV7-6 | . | TGTGCCAGCAGCACCTCAGGGGGAAGAGGCACCGGGGAGCTGTTTTTT | CASSTSGGRGTGELFF
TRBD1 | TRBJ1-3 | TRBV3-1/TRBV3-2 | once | TGTGCCAGCAGCCAAGTCCCGACAGGGCCCGGAAACACCATATATTTT | CASSQVPTGPGNTIYF
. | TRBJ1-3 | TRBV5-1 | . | TGCGCCAGCAGCTTTAGCGGAAACACCATATATTTT | CASSFSGNTIYF
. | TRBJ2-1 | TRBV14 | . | TGTGCCAGCAGCCAAGGCGGGGCAAATTACAATGAGCAGTTCTTC | CASSQGGANYNEQFF
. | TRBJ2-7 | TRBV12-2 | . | TGTGCAAGTCGCCCTGTAACCAAGGGACTAGCGGGAGGCCTCTCCTACGAGCAGTACTTC | CASRPVTKGLAGGLSYEQYF
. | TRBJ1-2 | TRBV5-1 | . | TGCGCCAGCAGCTTGGCCGGGTCGTCCGGGTTGAGCTACACCTTC | CASSLAGSSGLSYTF
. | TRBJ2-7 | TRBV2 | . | TGTGCCAGCAGACAGGACTCAAACGAGCAGTACTTC | CASRQDSNEQYF
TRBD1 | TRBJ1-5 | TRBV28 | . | TGTGCCAGCAGGACAGGGGGCGGGGGGCAGCCCCAGCATTTT | CASRTGGGGQPQHF
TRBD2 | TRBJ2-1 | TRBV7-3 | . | TGTGCCAGCAGCCCGACCGGGAGGCCCTCCGGCTCCTACAATGAGCAGTTCTTC | CASSPTGRPSGSYNEQFF
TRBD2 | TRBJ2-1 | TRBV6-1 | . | TGTGCCAGCAGTGAGACTAGCGGGAGGTTGGAGCAGTTCTTC | CASSETSGRLEQFF
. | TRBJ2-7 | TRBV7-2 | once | TGTGCCAGCAGCTACCTCTACGAGCAGTACTTC | CASSYLYEQYF
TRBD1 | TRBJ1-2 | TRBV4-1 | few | TGCGCCAGCAGCCGTCCGGGACAGGGTGTATTTGGCTACACCTTC | CASSRPGQGVFGYTF
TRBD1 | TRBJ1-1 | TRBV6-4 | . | TGTGCCAGCAGGGACAGGATGAACACTGAAGCTTTCTTT | CASRDRMNTEAFF
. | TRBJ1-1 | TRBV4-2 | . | TGTGCCAGCAGCCAAGTGGCAGGCCACACTGAAGCTTTCTTT | CASSQVAGHTEAFF
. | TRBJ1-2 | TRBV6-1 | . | TGTGCTAGCAGTGAGGGCAGCCCCTATGGCTACACCTTC | CASSEGSPYGYTF
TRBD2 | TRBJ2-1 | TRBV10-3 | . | TGTGCCATCAGTGAGTTTTCTAGCGGGGGAAATGAGCAGTTCTTC | CAISEFSSGGNEQFF
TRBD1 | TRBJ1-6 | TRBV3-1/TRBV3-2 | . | TGTGCCAGCAGCCAACTCGGCACAGGGGGAAATTCACCCCTCCACTTT | CASSQLGTGGNSPLHF
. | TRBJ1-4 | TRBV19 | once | TGTGCCAGTAGTAAAGGTGGTAATGAAAAACTGTTTTTT | CASSKGGNEKLFF
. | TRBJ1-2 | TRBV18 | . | TGTGCCAGCTCACCGGGCCGGGACGGAACCTATGGCTACACCTTC | CASSPGRDGTYGYTF
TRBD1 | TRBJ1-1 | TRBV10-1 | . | TGCGCCAGCAGCAACGGACAGGGAACTGAAGCTTTCTTT | CASSNGQGTEAFF
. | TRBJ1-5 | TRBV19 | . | TGTGCCAGTAGTATCGGTCAAGGGACCGCTTATAGCAATCAGCCCCAGCATTTT | CASSIGQGTAYSNQPQHF
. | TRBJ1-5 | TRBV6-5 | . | TGTGCCAGCATTTCCGGGGGGGGGATCATCCAGCCCCAGCATTTT | CASISGGGIIQPQHF
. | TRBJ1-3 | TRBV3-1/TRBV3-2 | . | TGTGCCAGCAGCCAAGATCGGAAGGGTGGAAACACCATATATTTT | CASSQDRKGGNTIYF
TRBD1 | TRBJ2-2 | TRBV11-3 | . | TGTGCCAGCAGCCTGACCGGGACAGCTCAAGGGGAGCTGTTTTTT | CASSLTGTAQGELFF
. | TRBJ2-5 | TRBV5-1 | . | TGCGCCAGCACAACCTTGGGGGGCGGCGAGACCCAGTACTTC | CASTTLGGGETQYF
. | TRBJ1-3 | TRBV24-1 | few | TGTGCCACCAGTGACCCGGGACGGATCTCTGGAAACACCATATATTTT | CATSDPGRISGNTIYF
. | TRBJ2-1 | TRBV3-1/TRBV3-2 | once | TGTGCCAGCAGCCAAGAATGGGGGCTTAATGAGCAGTTCTTC | CASSQEWGLNEQFF
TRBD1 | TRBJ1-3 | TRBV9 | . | TGTGCCAGCAGCCCGACCGGGACAGGTGGAAACACCATATATTTT | CASSPTGTGGNTIYF
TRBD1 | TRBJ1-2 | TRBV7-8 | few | TGTGCCAGCAGCCCCCCCATCCGACAGGGAGGGCTTGGTGGCTACACCTTC | CASSPPIRQGGLGGYTF
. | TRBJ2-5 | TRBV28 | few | TGTGCCAGCAGTTTCGGGTCGGGGACCCAGTACTTC | CASSFGSGTQYF
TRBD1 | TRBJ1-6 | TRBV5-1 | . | TGCGCCAGCAGCGAGGCAGGGGGTAATTCACCCCTCCACTTT | CASSEAGGNSPLHF
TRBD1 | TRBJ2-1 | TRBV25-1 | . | TGTGCCAGCAGAGCCAATACGGGACAGAGCTACAATGAGCAGTTCTTC | CASRANTGQSYNEQFF
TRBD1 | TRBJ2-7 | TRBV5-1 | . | TGCGCCAGCAGCTTGGGACAGGGTAACTACGAGCAGTACTTC | CASSLGQGNYEQYF
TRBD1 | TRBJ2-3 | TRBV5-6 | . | TGTGCCAGCAGCTTGAGAGGGGGCCCCACAGATACGCAGTATTTT | CASSLRGGPTDTQYF
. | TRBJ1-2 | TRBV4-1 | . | TGCGCCAGCAGCTCGCCCGGGACAACCTATGGCTACACCTTC | CASSSPGTTYGYTF
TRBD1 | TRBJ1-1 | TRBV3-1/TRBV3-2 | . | TGTGCCAGCAGCCAAGCGGGACAGACTTTCGAAGCTTTCTTT | CASSQAGQTFEAFF
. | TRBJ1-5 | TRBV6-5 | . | TGTGCCAGCAGCTCGGACAGCCTATATCAGCCCCAGCATTTT | CASSSDSLYQPQHF
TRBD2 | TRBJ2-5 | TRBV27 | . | TGTGCCAGCAGTACCATATCCGGGAACAGCGGGGGGGAGACCCAGTACTTC | CASSTISGNSGGETQYF
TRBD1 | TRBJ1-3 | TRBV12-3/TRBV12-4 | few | TGTGCCAGCAGTTTAGACAGGGGAGCAACCATATATTTT | CASSLDRGATIYF
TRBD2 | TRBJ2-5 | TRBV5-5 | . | TGTGCCAGCAGCCCGGGACTAGCGGGGCAAGAGACCCAGTACTTC | CASSPGLAGQETQYF